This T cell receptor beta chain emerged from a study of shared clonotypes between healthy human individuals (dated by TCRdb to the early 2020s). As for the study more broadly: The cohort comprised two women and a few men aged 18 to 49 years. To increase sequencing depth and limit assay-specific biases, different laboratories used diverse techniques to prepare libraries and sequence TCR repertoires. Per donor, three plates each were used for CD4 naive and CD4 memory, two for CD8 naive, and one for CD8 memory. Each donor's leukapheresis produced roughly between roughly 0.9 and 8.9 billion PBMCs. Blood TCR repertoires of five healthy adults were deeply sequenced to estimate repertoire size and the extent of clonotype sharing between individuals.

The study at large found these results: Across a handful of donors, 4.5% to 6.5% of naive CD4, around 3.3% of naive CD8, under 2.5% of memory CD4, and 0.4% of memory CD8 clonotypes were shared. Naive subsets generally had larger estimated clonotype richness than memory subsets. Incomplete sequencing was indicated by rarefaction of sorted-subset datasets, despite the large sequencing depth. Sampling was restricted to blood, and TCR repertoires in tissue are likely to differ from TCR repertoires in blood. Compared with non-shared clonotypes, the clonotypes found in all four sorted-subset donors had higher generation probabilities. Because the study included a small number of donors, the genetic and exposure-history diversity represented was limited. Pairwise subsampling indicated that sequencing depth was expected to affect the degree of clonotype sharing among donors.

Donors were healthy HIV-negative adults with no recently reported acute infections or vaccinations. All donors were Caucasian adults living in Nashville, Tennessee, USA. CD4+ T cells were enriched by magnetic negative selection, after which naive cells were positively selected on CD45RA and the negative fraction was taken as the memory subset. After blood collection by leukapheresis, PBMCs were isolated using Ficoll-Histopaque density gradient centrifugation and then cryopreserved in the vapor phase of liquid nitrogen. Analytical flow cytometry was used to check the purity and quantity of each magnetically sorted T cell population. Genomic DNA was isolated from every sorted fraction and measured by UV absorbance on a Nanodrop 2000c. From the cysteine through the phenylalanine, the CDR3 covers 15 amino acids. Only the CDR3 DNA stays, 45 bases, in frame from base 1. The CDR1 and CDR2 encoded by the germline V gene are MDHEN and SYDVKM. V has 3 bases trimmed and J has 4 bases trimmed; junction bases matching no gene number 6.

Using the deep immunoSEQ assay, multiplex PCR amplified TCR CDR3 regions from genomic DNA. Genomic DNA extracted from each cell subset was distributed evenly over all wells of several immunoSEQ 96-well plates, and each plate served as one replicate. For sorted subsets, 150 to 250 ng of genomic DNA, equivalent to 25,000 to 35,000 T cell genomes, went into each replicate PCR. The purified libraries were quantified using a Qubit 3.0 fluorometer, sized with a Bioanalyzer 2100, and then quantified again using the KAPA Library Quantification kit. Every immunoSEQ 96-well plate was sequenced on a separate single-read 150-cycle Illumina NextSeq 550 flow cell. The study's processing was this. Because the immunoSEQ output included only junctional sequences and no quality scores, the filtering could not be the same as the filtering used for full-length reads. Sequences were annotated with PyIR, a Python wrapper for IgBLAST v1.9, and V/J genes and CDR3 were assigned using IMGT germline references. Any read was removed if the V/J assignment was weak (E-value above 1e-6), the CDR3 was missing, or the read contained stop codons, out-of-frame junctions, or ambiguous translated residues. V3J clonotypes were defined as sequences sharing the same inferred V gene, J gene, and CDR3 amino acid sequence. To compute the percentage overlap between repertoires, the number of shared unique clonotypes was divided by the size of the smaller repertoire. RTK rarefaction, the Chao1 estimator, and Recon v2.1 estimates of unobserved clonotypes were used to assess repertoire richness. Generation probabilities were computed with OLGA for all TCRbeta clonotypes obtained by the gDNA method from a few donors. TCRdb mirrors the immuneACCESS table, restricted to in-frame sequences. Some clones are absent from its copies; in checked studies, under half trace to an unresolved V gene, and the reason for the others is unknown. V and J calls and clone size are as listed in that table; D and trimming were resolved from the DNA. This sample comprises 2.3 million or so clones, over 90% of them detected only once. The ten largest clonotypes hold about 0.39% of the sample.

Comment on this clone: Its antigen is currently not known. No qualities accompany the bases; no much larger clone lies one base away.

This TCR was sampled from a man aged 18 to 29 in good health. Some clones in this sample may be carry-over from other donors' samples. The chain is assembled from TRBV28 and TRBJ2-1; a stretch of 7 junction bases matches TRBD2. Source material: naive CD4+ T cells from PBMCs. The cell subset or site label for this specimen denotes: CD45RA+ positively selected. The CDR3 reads CASSLGPGLYNEQFF. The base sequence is TGTGCCAGCAGTTTGGGACCGGGACTATACAATGAGCAGTTCTTC.